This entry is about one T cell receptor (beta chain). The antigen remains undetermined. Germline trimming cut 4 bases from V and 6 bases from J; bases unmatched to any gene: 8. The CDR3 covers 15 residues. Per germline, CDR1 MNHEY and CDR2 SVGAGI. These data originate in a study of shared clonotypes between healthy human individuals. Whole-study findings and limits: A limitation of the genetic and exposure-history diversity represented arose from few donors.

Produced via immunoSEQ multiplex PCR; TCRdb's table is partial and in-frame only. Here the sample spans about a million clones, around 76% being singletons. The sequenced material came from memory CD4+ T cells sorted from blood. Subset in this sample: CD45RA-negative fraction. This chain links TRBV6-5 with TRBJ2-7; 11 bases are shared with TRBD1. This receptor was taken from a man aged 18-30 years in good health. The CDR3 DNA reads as TGTGCCAGCAGTTGGGGGACAGGGGGACCTGGCGAGCAGTACTTC. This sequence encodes CASSWGTGGPGEQYF.